The 26 T cell receptor beta chains listed next were all sequenced from one sample in a study of somatic mutations in cytotoxic T cells in rheumatoid arthritis. TCRdb's table, derived via immunoSEQ multiplex PCR, lists solely in-frame clones and lacks some. The sample lists around 6,000 clones, roughly 80% seen once, with 3.5% to 5% in the top ten. The material sequenced was CD8+ T cells sorted from blood. The receptors stem from an adult with rheumatoid arthritis.

The chain joins TRBV9 to TRBJ2-6; D gene unclear. CDR1 is SGDLS, CDR2 YYNGEE, per germline. With 0 bases removed from V and 3 bases from J, the gap between germline ends came to 4 bases. The CDR3 runs to 14 residues. The CDR3 DNA reads as TGTGCCAGCAGCGTAGGTGGTGGGGCCAACGTCCTGACTTTC. It specifies CASSVGGGANVLTF.

About this clone itself: The junction differs from germline at one of its ends, possibly a read error. This sequence joins TRBV7-9 and TRBJ2-7, with a weak D call TRBD1 (6 bases). CDR3 length: 14 residues. Germline lookup yields CDR1 SEHNR and CDR2 FQNEAQ (reference sequence). This CDR3 is CASSSGQSNYEQCF. As DNA, the CDR3 is TGTGCCAGCAGCTCAGGACAGTCTAATTACGAGCAGTGCTTC.

The chain carries TRBV25-1 and TRBJ2-2; 8 bases fit TRBD2. CDR1 and CDR2 from the germline V gene are MGHDK and SYGVNS. The CDR3 contains 18 residues. With V trimmed by 10 bases and J by 3 bases, 19 bases remained unmatched. The CDR3 DNA reads TGTGCCACAGCCACACACCCACGGGAGGGGGGGTACACCGGGGAGCTGTTTTTT. Translating gives CATATHPREGGYTGELFF.

This rearrangement joins TRBV5-8 to TRBJ2-7; the D is unclear. This CDR3 contains 15 residues. With 4 bases removed from V and 5 bases from J, the gap between germline ends came to 19 bases. The germline V gene has CDR1 SGHTS and CDR2 YDEGEE. Here the CDR3 reads CASSPTPSSHHEQYF. CDR3 DNA sequence: TGTGCCAGCAGCCCGACGCCGTCTTCCCACCACGAGCAGTACTTC.

V and J are TRBV6-4 and TRBJ2-3; 11 bases map to TRBD2. CDR3 size: 15 residues. With 0 bases clipped from V and 4 bases from J, the junction kept 0 bases outside the gene matches. From germline, CDR1 is MRHNA and CDR2 SNTAGT. Written as DNA, the CDR3 is TGTGCCAGCAGTGACTCTAGCGGGAGGGCAGATACGCAGTATTTT. Its translation: CASSDSSGRADTQYF.

The chain recombines TRBV15 with TRBJ2-2; 11 bases map to TRBD2. Germline V CDR1 and CDR2: LNHNV, YYDKDF (reference sequence). Unmatched junction bases numbered 10, after V lost 2 bases and J lost 5 bases. The CDR3 consists of 18 residues. In DNA form, the CDR3 reads TGTGCCACCAGCAGACCATCGATTCTAGCGGGGGGAACCGGGGAGCTGTTTTTT. This codes for CATSRPSILAGGTGELFF. The full variable domain, with the rest looked up from reference TRBV15 and TRBJ2-2, is DAMVIQNPRYQVTQFGKPVTLSCSQTLNHNVMYWYQQKSSQAPKLLFHYYDKDFNNEADTPDNFQSRRPNTSFCFLDIRSPGLGDTAMYLCATSRPSILAGGTGELFFGEGSRLTVL.

This rearrangement joins TRBV7-9 to TRBJ2-1; 9 nucleotides agree with TRBD1. Germline V lookup: CDR1 SEHNR, CDR2 FQNEAQ (reference sequence). V lost 5 bases and J lost 15; bases outside the gene matches: 5. The CDR3 is 11 residues long. The CDR3 protein is CASSDPGQGFF. CDR3 DNA sequence: TGTGCCAGCAGCGACCCGGGACAGGGGTTCTTC.

The V gene is TRBV27, the J gene TRBJ2-1, with D unresolved. V was pared by 6 bases and J by 5 bases, with 17 bases between. Germline assignment: CDR1 MNHEY and CDR2 SMNVEV (reference sequence). This CDR3 is built from 15 residues. Written as DNA, the CDR3 is TGTGCCAGCAGCGGTTGGGTCACCGGAAACAATGAGCAGTTCTTC. This sequence encodes CASSGWVTGNNEQFF.

The V gene is TRBV7-6, the J gene TRBJ2-3, with TRBD2 matching 8 bases. The CDR3 is 18 residues long. CDR1 is SGHVS and CDR2 is FNYEAQ in the germline V gene. V shed 1 base and J 2 bases; nucleotides not matched to a gene: 11. As DNA, the CDR3 is TGTGCCAGCAGCTTAGATCCCGAGACTAGCGATACCACAGATACGCAGTATTTT. Its protein is CASSLDPETSDTTDTQYF.

This clone was recorded only once. CDR3 nucleotides: TGTGCCAGCAGCTTAATCCGGCGGGCAGTGGCCAACGTCCTGACTTTC. Translating it yields CASSLIRRAVANVLTF. V is TRBV7-3 and J is TRBJ2-6; perhaps TRBD2 as D (5 bases). Between the trimmed V and J ends, which lost 1 base and 6 bases, there was a span of 13 bases. CDR1 is SGHTA, CDR2 FQGTGA, per germline. The CDR3 is made up of 16 amino acids.

The V call is TRBV7-9, the J call TRBJ2-7; TRBD2 agrees at 10 bases. Looked up from germline, CDR1 is SEHNR and CDR2 is FQNEAQ (reference sequence). The junction had 3 bases not matched to a gene; V was cut back by 1 base and J by 3 bases. This CDR3 is 15 amino acids long. For the CDR3, the DNA is TGTGCCAGCAGCTTAGTACTAGCGGGACGCTACGAGCAGTACTTC. It codes for CASSLVLAGRYEQYF. The full variable domain, its missing parts supplied by reference TRBV7-9 and TRBJ2-7, is DTGVSQNPRHKITKRGQNVTFRCDPISEHNRLYWYRQTLGQGPEFLTYFQNEAQLEKSRLLSDRFSAERPKGSFSTLEIQRTEQGDSAMYLCASSLVLAGRYEQYFGPGTRLTVT.

The chain combines TRBV4-3 with TRBJ1-3; tentatively, D is TRBD1 (6 bases). Germline lookup yields CDR1 LGHNA and CDR2 YSLEER. V was cut by 0 bases and J by 2 bases, with 11 bases left in between. The CDR3 totals 16 residues. Here the CDR3 DNA reads TGCGCCAGCAGCCAAGATGGGGCAGGGGCTGGAAACACCATATATTTT. This gives the protein CASSQDGAGAGNTIYF.

The chain carries TRBV19 and TRBJ1-5; TRBD1 agrees at 8 bases. CDR1 is LNHDA and CDR2 is SQIVND in the germline V gene (reference sequence). Trimming removed 8 bases from V and 9 bases from J; junction bases left unmatched: 15. The CDR3 spans 15 residues. This chain's CDR3 is CASSDRELDPGPQHF. DNA for the CDR3: TGTGCCAGTTCGGACAGGGAACTGGACCCCGGGCCCCAGCATTTT.

The rearrangement joins TRBV15 to TRBJ2-1; D remains ambiguous. V dropped 0 bases and J dropped 6 bases, with 9 bases sitting between them. Germline V lookup: CDR1 LNHNV, CDR2 YYDKDF (reference sequence). CDR3 length: 14 amino acids. In DNA, the CDR3 is TGTGCCACCAGCAGAGATCCGCGCGGCAATGAGCAGTTCTTC. It is translated as CATSRDPRGNEQFF.

A few counts support this clone. The chain uses TRBV2 and TRBJ1-2; D unresolved. From germline, CDR1 is SNHLY and CDR2 FYNNEI. CDR3 length: 11 amino acids. Trimming removed 6 bases from V and 3 bases from J, with 5 bases in between. CDR3 in amino acids: CASRVDYGYTF. The CDR3 DNA reads as TGTGCCAGCAGGGTGGACTATGGCTACACCTTC.

J is TRBJ2-3 and V is TRBV5-1; tentatively, D is TRBD2 (7 bases). V was cut by 4 bases and J by 6 bases, with 18 bases left in between. Germline CDR1 SGHRS, CDR2 YFSETQ. The CDR3 covers 15 residues. The CDR3 sequence is CASSPVGGAADTQYF. The CDR3 DNA follows: TGCGCCAGCAGCCCCGTAGGGGGGGCGGCCGATACGCAGTATTTT.

The CDR3 nucleotides are TGTGCCAGCAGCCCCGGGATTAGGAGCTCCTACGAGCAGTACTTC. Its protein is CASSPGIRSSYEQYF. The chain couples TRBV9 to TRBJ2-7, with a tentative D call TRBD2 (5 bases). Germline CDR1 and CDR2: SGDLS and YYNGEE. This CDR3 spans 15 amino acids. V lost 4 bases and J 0 bases, leaving 14 bases between the germline ends.

The count of this clone is one. This chain joins TRBV19 and TRBJ2-1, with D tentatively TRBD1 (5 bases). Per germline, CDR1 LNHDA and CDR2 SQIVND (reference sequence). The CDR3 extends over 15 amino acids. The germline V and J ends were trimmed by 3 bases and 5 bases, with 14 bases remaining between them. CDR3 coding DNA: TGTGCCAGTAGTATGGGCCAGGGTAACAACAATGAGCAGTTCTTC. It yields the protein CASSMGQGNNNEQFF.

This rearrangement joins TRBV5-8 to TRBJ2-7; 8 bases fit TRBD2. CDR1 and CDR2 (germline): SGHTS, YDEGEE. V gave up 2 bases and J gave up 2 bases; unmatched junction bases: 9. CDR3 length equals 16 residues. As DNA, the CDR3 is TGTGCCAGCAGCTTAATGGCTAGCGGGCTAACCTACGAGCAGTACTTC. Translation: CASSLMASGLTYEQYF.

CDR3 sequence: CASSPGLAYEQYF. CDR3 DNA: TGCGCCAGCAGCCCGGGACTAGCCTACGAGCAGTACTTC. This chain connects TRBV4-3 to TRBJ2-7; TRBD2 agrees at 8 bases. CDR1 is LGHNA, CDR2 YSLEER, per germline. Trimming took 4 bases from V and 2 from J; bases not matched to a gene: 1. This CDR3 region has 13 residues.

This clone was observed a few times. The chain has TRBV6-4 and TRBJ2-2; D gene uncertain. The CDR3 extends over 13 amino acids. The V gene lost 0 bases and the J gene lost 6 bases, with 5 bases spanning the gap. The germline CDR1 and CDR2 sequences are MRHNA and SNTAGT. CDR3 bases: TGTGCCAGCAGTGACTCCGAGGCCGGGGAGCTGTTTTTT. This sequence encodes CASSDSEAGELFF.

V is TRBV11-2 and J is TRBJ2-7; D remains ambiguous. The V gene lost 6 bases and the J gene lost 3 bases, with 24 bases spanning the gap. Germline assignment: CDR1 SGHAT and CDR2 FQNNGV. This CDR3 spans 17 amino acids. CDR3 sequence (DNA): TGTGCCAGCAGGCACGGCACGCTTCAGGCCACCAACTACGAGCAGTACTTC. Translation gives CASRHGTLQATNYEQYF.

The gene calls are TRBV6-4 and TRBJ2-2; 7 nucleotides line up with TRBD1. V lost 6 bases, J lost 2 bases, and 15 bases stayed unmatched. The CDR3 consists of 18 residues. Germline V lookup: CDR1 MRHNA, CDR2 SNTAGT. In DNA form, the CDR3 reads TGTGCCAGCAGCTCTGTTGGTTCCGGGACAGAAAACACCGGGGAGCTGTTTTTT. Translating gives CASSSVGSGTENTGELFF.

The chain recombines TRBV27 with TRBJ2-2; D not certain. Germline lookup yields CDR1 MNHEY and CDR2 SMNVEV (reference sequence). The CDR3 runs 11 residues. V lost 9 bases, J lost 4 bases, and 6 bases lay in between. The CDR3 sequence is CASSSTGELFF. In DNA form, the CDR3 reads TGTGCCAGTTCGTCCACCGGGGAGCTGTTTTTT.

J is TRBJ2-3 and V is TRBV11-2; D unclear. CDR3 length: 16 amino acids. V was cut by 2 bases and J by 4 bases, with 16 bases left in between. CDR1 and CDR2 (germline): SGHAT, FQNNGV. The CDR3 coding sequence is TGTGCCAGCAGCTTAATCGAGTCGGGTTGGGCAGATACGCAGTATTTT. It translates to CASSLIESGWADTQYF. Full variable domain (remainder filled in from reference TRBV11-2 and TRBJ2-3): EAGVAQSPRYKIIEKRQSVAFWCNPISGHATLYWYQQILGQGPKLLIQFQNNGVVDDSQLPKDRFSAERLKGVDSTLKIQPAKLEDSAVYLCASSLIESGWADTQYFGPGTRLTVL.

The chain has TRBV7-6 and TRBJ2-1, with TRBD2 matching 8 bases. This CDR3 contains 14 residues. V gave up 6 bases and J gave up 5 bases; unmatched junction bases: 6. CDR1 is SGHVS, CDR2 FNYEAQ, per germline. The CDR3 DNA is TGTGCCAGCAGTCCCGGGACTAGAAACAATGAGCAGTTCTTC. This codes for CASSPGTRNNEQFF.